What follows is one T cell receptor beta chain and its context. The record originates from a study of blood T cell repertoires in COVID-19. As for the study in general: Collection of acute and convalescent COVID-19 samples took place in the United States, Italy and Spain. In each case, the material was cDNA or gDNA derived from T cells, B-cell-depleted T cells, or PBMCs.

V was clipped by 2 bases and J by 0 bases, with 4 bases between them. Germline V gene lookup returns CDR1 KGHDR and CDR2 SFDVKD. The CDR3 runs 14 residues. Authors' methods: Reference gene primer amplification yielded estimated nucleated cell counts. TCRdb's table, derived via immunoSEQ multiplex PCR, lists solely in-frame clones and lacks some. V, J and clone size derive from that table, while D and trimming were established from the DNA sequence. This sample has about 200,000 clones, with 80% found just once. The rearrangement links TRBV24-1 to TRBJ2-1, with no clear D. This receptor was taken from a man between 60 and 70 years old with acute or convalescent COVID-19. The sample consisted of peripheral blood. The CDR3 is CATSDSGSYNEQFF. The CDR3 DNA is TGTGCCACCAGTGATTCGGGCTCCTACAATGAGCAGTTCTTC.